This T cell receptor beta chain was documented in a study of cytomegalovirus exposure and HLA in healthy donors. For the study at large: Researchers found that about 82% of a few hundred genotyped donors fell within the Caucasian-associated ancestry cluster. Study outcomes and limitations: CMV serostatus was the only immune exposure information that was available. Exclusion as indistinguishable affected some V segments, including TRBV6-2 and TRBV6-3.

The PCR employed 60 Vbeta primers together with 13 Jbeta primers. Measured with immunoSEQ multiplex PCR; TCRdb has only the in-frame clones, and not every one. The sample has about 270,000 clones, under 80% seen once. Trimming took 6 bases from V and 1 from J, leaving 9 bases between them. Germline CDR1 reads SGHVS; CDR2 reads FQNEAQ. This CDR3 is built from 13 residues. A note on this clone: As yet, its antigen is unknown.

The sequenced material came from PBMCs. This clonotype originated in a female donor in good health and CMV-seronegative. The rearrangement uses TRBV7-8 and TRBJ1-1; D uncertain. The CDR3 sequence is CASRGGGNTEAFF. As DNA, the CDR3 is TGTGCCAGCAGGGGAGGAGGGAACACTGAAGCTTTCTTT.